One sample yielded the 3 T cell receptor beta chains listed below, sequenced in a study of a mutant IDH1 vaccine in newly diagnosed glioma. These receptors are not linked to any known antigen. Libraries were prepared by immunoSEQ multiplex PCR; TCRdb keeps only in-frame clonotypes and omits some of them. The data contain fewer than 70,000 clones, approximately 86% of them singletons. Time point given: week 35, safety follow-up. Each dose of the vaccine consisted of 300 ug of mutant IDH1 20-mer peptide, with topical imiquimod. The sample was PBMCs, taken from a glioma patient whose treatment included an IDH1 peptide vaccine. These receptors originate from a man younger than 45 with glioma.

The chain uses TRBV7-3 and TRBJ2-1, with 9 bases fitting TRBD2. J gave up 6 bases and V 5 bases, and 5 bases lay outside the gene matches. Germline assignment: CDR1 SGHTA and CDR2 FQGTGA. CDR3 length equals 14 residues. For the CDR3, the DNA is TGTGCCAGCAGCGGGAGCGGGAGGTTCAATGAGCAGTTCTTC. Its translation is CASSGSGRFNEQFF. Together with reference TRBV7-3 and TRBJ2-1, the CDR3 gives the full variable domain: GAGVSQTPSNKVTEKGKYVELRCDPISGHTALYWYRQSLGQGPEFLIYFQGTGAADDSGLPNDRFFAVRPEGSVSTLKIQRTERGDSAVYLCASSGSGRFNEQFFGPGTRLTVL.

This clone has just one count. The chain recombines TRBV5-1 with TRBJ2-1; no clear D. V lost 4 bases, J lost 6 bases, and 20 bases lay in between. Germline V gene data show CDR1 as SGHRS and CDR2 as YFSETQ. The CDR3 loop spans 16 amino acids. The CDR3 DNA reads TGCGCCAGCAGCCCAAACCACCTGGCATATGTCAATGAGCAGTTCTTC. Amino acid sequence: CASSPNHLAYVNEQFF. The variable domain in full, completed from reference TRBV5-1 and TRBJ2-1, reads KAGVTQTPRYLIKTRGQQVTLSCSPISGHRSVSWYQQTPGQGLQFLFEYFSETQRNKGNFPGRFSGRQFSNSRSEMNVSTLELGDSALYLCASSPNHLAYVNEQFFGPGTRLTVL.

The count of this clone is one. The chain is built from TRBV9 and TRBJ2-6; D might be TRBD2 (5 bases). V lost 1 base and J lost 0, with 11 bases in between. The CDR3 covers 17 residues. Germline V gene data show CDR1 as SGDLS and CDR2 as YYNGEE. CDR3 coding DNA: TGTGCCAGCAGCGTATACGGGGTCATCTCTGGGGCCAACGTCCTGACTTTC. It encodes CASSVYGVISGANVLTF.